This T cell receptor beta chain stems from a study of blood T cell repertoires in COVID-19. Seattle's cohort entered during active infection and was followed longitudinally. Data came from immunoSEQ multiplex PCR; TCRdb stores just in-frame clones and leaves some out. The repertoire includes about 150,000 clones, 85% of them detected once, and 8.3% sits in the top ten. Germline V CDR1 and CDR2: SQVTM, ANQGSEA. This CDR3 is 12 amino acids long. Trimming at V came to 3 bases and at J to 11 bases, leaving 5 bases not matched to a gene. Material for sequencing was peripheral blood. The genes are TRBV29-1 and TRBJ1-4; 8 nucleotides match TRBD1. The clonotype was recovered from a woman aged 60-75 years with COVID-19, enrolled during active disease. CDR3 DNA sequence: TGCAGCGTTGAGGTACAGGGGGTTAAACTGTTTTTT. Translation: CSVEVQGVKLFF.